Ten or more counts support the clone carrying this TCR beta chain. This specimen comes from a study of T-cell reconstitution after alpha-beta-depleted transplantation in children. Germline V gene data show CDR1 as DFQATT and CDR2 as SNEGSKA (reference sequence). The CDR3 loop spans 15 amino acids. The germline V and J ends were trimmed by 1 base and 2 bases, with 11 bases remaining between them. Preparation of the TCRbeta library used unique molecular identifiers. TCRdb reprocessed the PCR reads via MiXCR and lists one record per CDR3 protein. The repertoire has 150,000 to 250,000 distinct CDR3 sequences, roughly 14% of them found once; the top ten carry approximately 13%.

V gene TRBV20-1 combines with J gene TRBJ2-2; D could derive from TRBD1 or TRBD2 (5 bases each). The clonotype comes from a human donor who donated a stem cell graft to a child with acute lymphoblastic leukemia. The specimen comprised PBMCs from the stem cell graft donor, sampled from the stem cell graft. CDR3 protein: CSARAKGPNTGELFF. Written as DNA, the CDR3 is TGCAGTGCTAGAGCTAAGGGACCTAACACCGGGGAGCTGTTTTTT.